This passage covers 20 T cell receptor beta chains from one sample sequenced in a study of CD8 T cells in Susac syndrome. Random hexamers were used to reverse transcribe an amount of roughly 0.45 to 1 ug RNA. TCRdb independently ran MiXCR on the immunoSEQ multiplex PCR reads; one entry per CDR3 protein. This sample yields about 180,000 distinct CDR3 sequences, of which approximately 94% are seen a single time; 0.12% belongs to the top ten. Source material: CD4+ T cells from PBMCs. The receptors originated from a human donor with Susac syndrome.

This clonotype was detected only once. The V gene is TRBV12-3 or TRBV12-4, the J gene TRBJ1-2; 7 bases fit TRBD1. This CDR3 has 14 residues. J gave up 4 bases and V 5 bases, and 7 bases lay outside the gene matches. CDR3 amino acids: CASSRGGLGYGYTF. The CDR3 coding sequence is TGTGCCAGCAGTCGAGGGGGCCTGGGCTATGGCTACACCTTC.

V and J are TRBV20-1 and TRBJ1-1; unclear D gene. The V end lost 4 bases, the J end lost 0 bases, and 3 bases lay between the germline ends. Germline CDR1 and CDR2: DFQATT and SNEGSKA (reference sequence). CDR3 length: 11 residues. This CDR3 is CSAMVNTEAFF. CDR3 nucleotide sequence: TGCAGTGCTATGGTGAACACTGAAGCTTTCTTT.

In this sample, this clonotype turned up once. The chain employs TRBV5-1 and TRBJ2-5; TRBD1 matches 9 bases. The CDR3 contains 15 residues. Trimming removed 3 bases from V and 5 bases from J; junction bases left unmatched: 8. CDR1 and CDR2 (germline): SGHRS, YFSETQ. CDR3 DNA: TGCGCCAGCAGCTCGAAACAGGGGGCGTGGGAGACCCAGTACTTC. Translation gives CASSSKQGAWETQYF.

The chain is built from TRBV15 and TRBJ2-1, with D hard to call. Germline V gives CDR1 LNHNV, CDR2 YYDKDF (reference sequence). The CDR3 loop spans 14 amino acids. V lost 3 bases to trimming and J lost 2 bases, with 8 bases between them. The CDR3, as DNA: TGTGCCACCAGCAGGGTAGCAACCTACAATGAGCAGTTCTTC. Amino acid sequence: CATSRVATYNEQFF.

The rearrangement links TRBV3-1 to TRBJ1-1, with TRBD1 as a possible D gene (5 bases). Per the germline V gene, CDR1 is LGHDT and CDR2 is YNNKEL (reference sequence). V lost 3 bases, J lost 1 base, and 12 bases lay in between. There are 15 residues in the CDR3. The CDR3 loop reads CASSQSNGGNTEAFF. The DNA for the CDR3 is TGTGCCAGCAGCCAGAGCAACGGGGGGAACACTGAAGCTTTCTTT.

The chain has TRBV19 and TRBJ1-1; D is unresolved. Germline values: CDR1 LNHDA, CDR2 SQIVND (reference sequence). CDR3 length: 15 amino acids. V was shortened by 2 bases and J by 0 bases, with 10 bases between the two germline ends. DNA of the CDR3: TGTGCCAGTAGTATACTGGGCAGATTGAACACTGAAGCTTTCTTT. Residues: CASSILGRLNTEAFF.

The chain is built from TRBV5-4 and TRBJ2-3; 7 positions match TRBD2. The CDR3 contains 16 residues. With 1 base clipped from V and 1 base from J, the junction kept 6 bases outside the gene matches. Germline assignment: CDR1 SGHNT and CDR2 YYREEE (reference sequence). Here the CDR3 DNA reads TGTGCCAGCAGCTTGAACGGCGGGGGTCGCACAGATACGCAGTATTTT. This gives the protein CASSLNGGGRTDTQYF.

The chain carries TRBV6-6 and TRBJ1-2; TRBD1 is a possible D gene (6 bases). The ends were cut back, 5 bases at V and 6 bases at J, with 13 bases in the middle. This CDR3 spans 13 amino acids. Germline CDR1 is MNHNY and CDR2 is SVGAGI (reference sequence). CDR3: CASSPDRINGYTF. In DNA, the CDR3 is TGTGCCAGCAGTCCCGACAGGATCAATGGCTACACCTTC.

This sequence joins TRBV20-1 and TRBJ2-7, with 11 nucleotides matching TRBD1. This CDR3 is 14 amino acids long. The germline V gene has CDR1 DFQATT and CDR2 SNEGSKA (reference sequence). Trimming at V came to 5 bases and at J to 6 bases, leaving 9 bases not matched to a gene. The CDR3 is CSAPGQGASSEQYF. CDR3 bases: TGCAGTGCTCCAGGACAGGGGGCGAGTTCCGAGCAGTACTTC.

The chain has TRBV6-2 or TRBV6-3 and TRBJ1-2; D call uncertain. CDR3 size: 12 residues. Germline CDR1 and CDR2: MNHEY and SVGEGT. The ends were cut back, 0 bases at V and 6 bases at J, with 5 bases in the middle. The CDR3 coding sequence is TGTGCCAGCAGTTACTCGGTAAATGGCTACACCTTC. It specifies CASSYSVNGYTF.

The rearrangement uses TRBV2 and TRBJ2-6; 8 bases fit TRBD1. Trimming at V came to 4 bases and at J to 0 bases, leaving 5 bases not matched to a gene. This CDR3 has 17 amino acids. Germline assignment: CDR1 SNHLY and CDR2 FYNNEI. CDR3 sequence reads: CASSAGTGNSGANVLTF. CDR3 in DNA: TGTGCCAGCAGTGCCGGGACAGGAAACTCTGGGGCCAACGTCCTGACTTTC.

The CDR3 sequence: CSAGQANTEAFF. The CDR3 nucleotides read TGCAGCGCCGGACAGGCGAACACTGAAGCTTTCTTT. V gene TRBV29-1 combines with J gene TRBJ1-1, with 7 bases aligning to TRBD1. Trimming took 7 bases from V and 1 from J; bases not matched to a gene: 3. CDR1 is SQVTM and CDR2 is ANQGSEA in the germline V gene. The CDR3 runs to 12 residues. Combining the CDR3 with reference TRBV29-1 and TRBJ1-1 gives the whole variable domain SAVISQKPSRDICQRGTSLTIQCQVDSQVTMMFWYRQQPGQSLTLIATANQGSEATYESGFVIDKFPISRPNLTFSTLTVSNMSPEDSSIYLCSAGQANTEAFFGQGTRLTVV.

This clonotype was counted once. This sequence joins TRBV20-1 and TRBJ2-5, with 9 nucleotides matching TRBD1. Looked up from germline, CDR1 is DFQATT and CDR2 is SNEGSKA (reference sequence). This CDR3 region has 15 residues. Losses at the gene ends were 7 bases for V and 1 base for J; bases not matched to a gene: 10. The CDR3 spells CSGVTGTGRQETQYF. The CDR3 nucleotides are TGCAGTGGTGTCACCGGGACAGGGCGCCAAGAGACCCAGTACTTC.

The chain recombines TRBV9 with TRBJ2-5; 9 nucleotides line up with TRBD2. The CDR3 runs 17 residues. CDR1 and CDR2 from the germline V gene are SGDLS and YYNGEE. Trimming took 0 bases from V and 1 from J; bases not matched to a gene: 7. This CDR3 reads CASSVEGSGGFQETQYF. The DNA of the CDR3 is TGTGCCAGCAGCGTAGAGGGTAGCGGGGGATTCCAAGAGACCCAGTACTTC. The full variable domain, completed using reference TRBV9 and TRBJ2-5, is DSGVTQTPKHLITATGQRVTLRCSPRSGDLSVYWYQQSLDQGLQFLIQYYNGEERAKGNILERFSAQQFPDLHSELNLSSLELGDSALYFCASSVEGSGGFQETQYFGPGTRLLVL.

V is TRBV18 and J is TRBJ2-7; D gene unclear. CDR3 length: 16 amino acids. The ends were cut back, 1 base at V and 3 bases at J, with 16 bases in the middle. Germline CDR1 reads KGHSH; CDR2 reads LQKENI. CDR3 sequence reads: CASSPQQLNHRYEQYF. DNA of the CDR3: TGTGCCAGCTCACCACAACAGCTCAACCATCGCTACGAGCAGTACTTC. Full variable domain (missing parts from reference TRBV18 and TRBJ2-7): NAGVMQNPRHLVRRRGQEARLRCSPMKGHSHVYWYRQLPEEGLKFMVYLQKENIIDESGMPKERFSAEFPKEGPSILRIQQVVRGDSAAYFCASSPQQLNHRYEQYFGPGTRLTVT.

The rearrangement uses TRBV12-3 or TRBV12-4 and TRBJ1-5, with TRBD1 matching over 11 bases. The V and J ends lost 3 bases and 7 bases, in that order; junction bases with no gene match: 5. This CDR3 has 15 amino acids. The CDR3 DNA reads TGTGCCAGCAGTTTGGGGACAGGGGGTTGGCAGCCCCAGCATTTT. Protein product: CASSLGTGGWQPQHF.

The chain recombines TRBV30 with TRBJ1-2, with D maybe TRBD1 (5 bases). Trimming left V 5 bases short and J 4 bases short, with 14 bases between. The length of the CDR3 is 13 residues. Germline-derived CDR1 and CDR2 are GTSNPN and SVGIG (reference sequence). The CDR3 region has the DNA TGTGCCTGGTACCGGGACCGCCCCTATGGCTACACCTTC. Protein sequence: CAWYRDRPYGYTF.

The chain is built from TRBV27 and TRBJ2-7, with D unresolved. The germline V gene encodes CDR1 MNHEY and CDR2 SMNVEV (reference sequence). The CDR3 spans 14 residues. Trimming removed 4 bases at V and 3 bases at J, with 13 bases between. The CDR3 bases are TGTGCCAGCAGTTCATTGGGCACAAGCTACGAGCAGTACTTC. It specifies CASSSLGTSYEQYF.

The V call is TRBV29-1, the J call TRBJ2-7, with TRBD2 identical over 7 bases. Per germline, CDR1 SQVTM and CDR2 ANQGSEA. After removal of 6 bases from V and 1 base from J, the junction contained 6 bases not matched to a gene. The CDR3 loop spans 13 amino acids. The CDR3 protein is CSVNFGGSYEQYF. In DNA, the CDR3 is TGCAGCGTCAACTTCGGGGGGTCCTACGAGCAGTACTTC.

CDR3 in amino acids: CATSGASPSSTDTQYF. CDR3 bases: TGTGCCACCTCAGGGGCTAGCCCTTCTAGCACAGATACGCAGTATTTT. The rearrangement links TRBV2 to TRBJ2-3; weak D call: TRBD1 (6 bases). CDR3 length: 16 residues. Trimming shortened V by 10 bases and J by 0 bases, and 20 bases separated the two germline ends. The germline V gene encodes CDR1 SNHLY and CDR2 FYNNEI.